This T cell receptor (beta chain) was sequenced in a study of blood T cell repertoires in COVID-19 (dated by TCRdb to the early 2020s). Looking at the study overall: Samples from collaborators originated in the United States, Italy and Spain and spanned both the acute and convalescent phases of COVID-19. The material from the prospective study consisted of cDNA or gDNA derived from T cells, B-cell-depleted T cells, or PBMCs. The dataset comprised deeply sampled blood TCRbeta repertoires from subjects exposed to, actively infected with, or recovered from COVID-19. The repertoires were released in a freely available public database intended as a resource for research on the immune response to SARS-CoV-2. The samples were drawn from the first 160 participants of the ongoing ImmuneRACE study and from some 1,300 subjects provided by 6 global collaborators. A de-identified subject ID, COVID-19 status, age in years and sex were almost always included in the sample metadata. Where HLA class I and class II types were available, the types were taken from metadata supplied by the sample provider, not from assay-based typing. What the work shows at the level of the full study, not this receptor alone: The amount of clinical and demographic metadata varied by source and participant and was provided uncurated.

Participants in the prospective study were enrolled through a virtual design, were aged roughly 18 to 100 years, and lived in approximately 24 United States geographic areas. In the prospective study, participants were assigned to cohorts based on the clinical history participants reported in a screening survey and a study questionnaire. Recovered participants in ImmuneRACE Cohort 3 were defined as having two consecutive negative NP/OP PCR tests, clearance from a healthcare professional, or resolution of symptoms. Each participant in the prospective study had whole blood, serum and a nasopharyngeal or oropharyngeal swab collected by mobile phlebotomists. Participants in the prospective study had the option to provide additional blood draws and questionnaires over a 2-month period. Blood samples from the prospective study were shipped frozen or at room temperature prior to DNA extraction. The immunoSEQ Assay, a bias-controlled multiplex PCR, was used to amplify TCRbeta CDR3 regions from genomic DNA. On the authors' methods: The number of nucleated cells in each sample was estimated from the amplification of reference gene primers within the assay. To quantify the absolute abundance of each unique TCRbeta CDR3 rearrangement, sequence reads were collapsed and filtered. Productive Simpson clonality was computed per sample as the square root of Simpson's diversity index over productive rearrangements. TCRdb carries this immuneACCESS record with in-frame sequences only. Its versions omit some clonotypes, under half of them owing to an unresolved V gene in the studies checked, with the rest unexplained. D and trimming were read from the DNA, whereas the V and J calls and clone size are those reported in that table. This sample holds a few hundred thousand clones; roughly 90% were observed only once. Clones ranked in the top ten supply more than 0.9% of the sample.

From V the trimming removes 5 bases and from J it removes 0 bases, while the gene matches leave 8 bases of the junction unaccounted for. CDR1 and CDR2 (SGHVS, FNYEAQ) derive from the germline V gene. The CDR3 sequence holds 17 residues, the cysteine and phenylalanine included. CDR3 DNA only is kept here, 51 bases in frame from base 1. The table lists this clone with a few counts. There is no known antigen for this receptor. No much larger clone exists at a distance of one base, and base qualities are not known. Material: PBMCs or T cells enriched from blood (not recorded which). The source is a woman in her twenties or thirties who had recovered from COVID-19. This chain is built from TRBV7-6 and TRBJ2-2, with 8 central nucleotides matching TRBD1. The DNA sequence reads TGTGCCAGCAGCCCCCTTGACAGGGGCTCGAACACCGGGGAGCTGTTTTTT. The resulting protein is CASSPLDRGSNTGELFF.